What follows are 26 T cell receptor beta chains derived from one specimen sequenced in a study of control samples from healthy donors and cancer patients. Sequencing used immunoSEQ multiplex PCR; TCRdb keeps in-frame clones, though not all of them. The table records roughly 150,000 clones, almost 90% of them present only once. Input material: blood. The receptors originated from a man younger than 35 in good health.

The genes are TRBV18 and TRBJ1-5; D not certain. The CDR3 consists of 15 residues. The V gene lost 2 bases and the J gene lost 9 bases, with 17 bases spanning the gap. Germline loops: CDR1 KGHSH, CDR2 LQKENI. Written as DNA, the CDR3 is TGTGCCAGCTCACCAGTAGACAACCCTAATAGGCCCCAGCATTTT. It specifies CASSPVDNPNRPQHF.

V usage is TRBV5-1 and J usage is TRBJ1-1; possible D gene TRBD1, 5 bases. The ends were cut back, 4 bases at V and 7 bases at J, with 11 bases in the middle. The germline gives CDR1 SGHRS, CDR2 YFSETQ. This CDR3 is 12 amino acids long. CDR3 region: CASSGDSDEAFF. CDR3 in DNA: TGCGCCAGCAGCGGTGACAGTGATGAAGCTTTCTTT.

This sequence joins TRBV6-1 and TRBJ2-3; D is unresolved. Germline V gene data show CDR1 as MNHNS and CDR2 as SASEGT. Between the trimmed V and J ends, which lost 2 bases and 2 bases, there was a span of 8 bases. The CDR3 extends over 14 amino acids. The CDR3 DNA sequence: TGTGCCAGCAGTGAATGGGGATCCACAGATACGCAGTATTTT. Translation: CASSEWGSTDTQYF.

The rearrangement joins TRBV19 to TRBJ1-2; D is uncertain. V gave up 3 bases and J gave up 1 base, with 15 bases separating them. Germline V gene sequence: CDR1 LNHDA, CDR2 SQIVND (reference sequence). The CDR3 spans 16 residues. CDR3 nucleotide sequence: TGTGCCAGTAGTATTTCTTATTTTCGGGTTAACTATGGCTACACCTTC. Translation gives CASSISYFRVNYGYTF.

This rearrangement joins TRBV5-3 to TRBJ2-7, with 8 bases fitting TRBD2. TRBV5-3 is annotated as an ORF whose role is uncertain. V trimming: 4 bases; J trimming: 11 bases; junction bases outside the gene matches: 5. CDR3 length: 11 residues. The CDR3 DNA follows: TGTGCCAGAAGCCCTGGGACTAGAAAGTACTTC. Residues: CARSPGTRKYF.

The genes are TRBV19 and TRBJ2-3; the match to TRBD2 covers 9 bases. Germline V lookup: CDR1 LNHDA, CDR2 SQIVND (reference sequence). This CDR3 comprises 15 residues. The ends lost 3 bases at V and 7 bases at J; junction bases unmatched: 8. CDR3 region: CASSIVAGEFHTQYF. DNA for the CDR3: TGTGCCAGTAGTATTGTAGCGGGGGAGTTCCATACGCAGTATTTT.

The chain recombines TRBV5-6 with TRBJ2-7, with a weak D call TRBD2 (6 bases). Germline CDR1 is SGHDT and CDR2 is YYEEEE. V was shortened by 4 bases and J by 2 bases, with 19 bases between the two germline ends. The CDR3 consists of 16 residues. CDR3 in amino acids: CASSAGRAIRAYEQYF. The DNA for the CDR3 is TGTGCCAGCAGCGCGGGACGGGCAATCAGGGCCTACGAGCAGTACTTC.

The rearrangement joins TRBV18 to TRBJ2-1; weak D call: TRBD1 (6 bases). Germline values: CDR1 KGHSH, CDR2 LQKENI. V lost 0 bases to trimming and J lost 5 bases, with 17 bases between them. CDR3 length: 17 residues. The CDR3 region has the DNA TGTGCCAGCTCACCACCGCAGGGACAATATCACGACAATGAGCAGTTCTTC. It yields the protein CASSPPQGQYHDNEQFF.

The chain carries TRBV29-1 and TRBJ2-5, with D maybe TRBD2 (6 bases). V was cut by 6 bases and J by 5 bases, with 13 bases left in between. This CDR3 region has 12 residues. Germline V gene data show CDR1 as SQVTM and CDR2 as ANQGSEA. CDR3: CSVRTTAETQYF. The CDR3 DNA is TGCAGCGTCCGGACTACGGCGGAGACCCAGTACTTC.

This clone showed up just a few times. This sequence joins TRBV30 and TRBJ2-2; D gene ambiguous. Germline CDR1 GTSNPN, CDR2 SVGIG (reference sequence). CDR3 length: 13 residues. The V gene lost 2 bases and the J gene lost 5 bases, with 9 bases spanning the gap. CDR3 in DNA: TGTGCCTGGAGTCCGGGTGGTACCGGGGAGCTGTTTTTT. Translated: CAWSPGGTGELFF.

The rearrangement links TRBV9 to TRBJ1-3, with 7 bases fitting TRBD1. Germline loops: CDR1 SGDLS, CDR2 YYNGEE. The V gene end was trimmed by 4 bases and the J gene end by 4 bases; junction bases not matched to a gene: 17. The CDR3 length is 18 residues. The CDR3 DNA sequence: TGTGCCAGCAGCAACCCCCAAACCCCAGGGGGAGGGGGAAACACCATATATTTT. Amino acids: CASSNPQTPGGGGNTIYF. The full variable domain, its missing parts supplied by reference TRBV9 and TRBJ1-3, is DSGVTQTPKHLITATGQRVTLRCSPRSGDLSVYWYQQSLDQGLQFLIQYYNGEERAKGNILERFSAQQFPDLHSELNLSSLELGDSALYFCASSNPQTPGGGGNTIYFGEGSWLTVV.

This sequence joins TRBV2 and TRBJ1-2, with 8 bases identical to TRBD1. Trimming took 8 bases from V and 11 from J; bases not matched to a gene: 10. This CDR3 spans 12 amino acids. Germline loops: CDR1 SNHLY, CDR2 FYNNEI. CDR3 bases: TGTGCCAGCGGCTCGACAGGGGTTAGTTACACCTTC. Its protein product is CASGSTGVSYTF.

The chain combines TRBV7-9 with TRBJ1-3; 7 bases line up with TRBD1. This CDR3 spans 16 amino acids. Germline lookup yields CDR1 SEHNR and CDR2 FQNEAQ (reference sequence). V lost 1 base to trimming and J lost 4 bases; unmatched junction nucleotides: 7. CDR3 region: CASSLVFTTGGNTIYF. CDR3 coding DNA: TGTGCCAGCAGCTTAGTCTTTACGACAGGGGGAAACACCATATATTTT.

This clone was observed once. The chain recombines TRBV3-1 (or the pseudogene TRBV3-2) with TRBJ1-6; 8 bases fit TRBD1. The CDR3 is 15 amino acids. V lost 3 bases and J lost 8; bases outside the gene matches: 6. In germline, CDR1 is LGHDT, CDR2 YNNKEL (reference sequence). This CDR3 reads CASSHRGRVDSPLHF. CDR3 nucleotide sequence: TGTGCCAGCAGCCACAGGGGGCGAGTGGATTCACCCCTCCACTTT.

With respect to this clone: Other DNA sequences in the same sample also yield this CDR3. The CDR3 sequence: CASSLGRGGETQYF. The DNA of the CDR3 is TGTGCCAGCAGCTTAGGGCGGGGCGGGGAGACCCAGTACTTC. This chain connects TRBV13 to TRBJ2-5; tentative D call: TRBD2 (6 bases). Germline loops: CDR1 PRHDT, CDR2 FYEKMQ (reference sequence). V was shortened by 0 bases and J by 5 bases, with 10 bases between the two germline ends. The CDR3 runs to 14 residues.

The genes are TRBV28 and TRBJ2-4; TRBD1 aligns across 7 bases. CDR3 length equals 16 residues. Germline values: CDR1 MDHEN, CDR2 SYDVKM. The V and J ends lost 5 bases and 1 base, in that order; junction bases with no gene match: 8. CDR3 region: CASSIGGLEAKNIQYF. The CDR3, as DNA: TGTGCCAGCAGTATAGGGGGCCTGGAGGCCAAAAACATTCAGTACTTC. The complete variable domain, with remaining parts taken from reference TRBV28 and TRBJ2-4, reads DVKVTQSSRYLVKRTGEKVFLECVQDMDHENMFWYRQDPGLGLRLIYFSYDVKMKEKGDIPEGYSVSREKKERFSLILESASTNQTSMYLCASSIGGLEAKNIQYFGAGTRLSVL.

The genes are TRBV15 and TRBJ1-3, with D possibly matching TRBD1 (5 bases). Germline V lookup: CDR1 LNHNV, CDR2 YYDKDF (reference sequence). The CDR3 spans 17 residues. The V end lost 0 bases, the J end lost 5 bases, and 17 bases lay between the germline ends. The CDR3 region is CATSRDRGEGRRNTIYF. As DNA, the CDR3 is TGTGCCACCAGCAGAGATCGGGGGGAGGGAAGAAGAAACACCATATATTTT.

The rearrangement links TRBV30 to TRBJ1-4, with D maybe TRBD1 (6 bases). V was shortened by 7 bases and J by 3 bases, with 21 bases between the two germline ends. The V gene's germline CDR1 is GTSNPN and CDR2 SVGIG (reference sequence). The length of the CDR3 is 16 residues. CDR3 in amino acids: CAFTRTDQWANEKLFF. The CDR3 coding sequence is TGTGCCTTTACCCGGACAGACCAATGGGCTAATGAAAAACTGTTTTTT.

CDR3 DNA: TGTGCCTGGAGTCAAGGGAGGGGCACTAACTATGGCTACACCTTC. Its protein product is CAWSQGRGTNYGYTF. The gene calls are TRBV30 and TRBJ1-2; D possibly corresponds to TRBD1 (5 bases). V lost 2 bases and J lost 0, with 13 bases in between. The CDR3 has 15 amino acids. The germline CDR1 and CDR2 sequences are GTSNPN and SVGIG (reference sequence).

The rearrangement uses TRBV10-3 and TRBJ1-6; D possibly corresponds to TRBD1 (5 bases). Per germline, CDR1 ENHRY and CDR2 SYGVKD. The V end was cut by 4 bases, the J end by 5 bases, with 15 bases between. CDR3 length equals 16 residues. The CDR3 nucleotides read TGTGCCATCAGTGGGGGGGGAAATAAGGATAATTCACCCCTCCACTTT. It codes for CAISGGGNKDNSPLHF.

The chain combines TRBV5-8 with TRBJ1-2, with 7 nucleotides matching TRBD1. The ends lost 1 base at V and 3 bases at J; junction bases unmatched: 3. CDR3 size: 14 residues. Germline V gene data show CDR1 as SGHTS and CDR2 as YDEGEE. The CDR3 nucleotides are TGTGCCAGCAGCTTGACCGGGACAGACTATGGCTACACCTTC. This codes for CASSLTGTDYGYTF.

V gene TRBV28 combines with J gene TRBJ2-7; weak D call: TRBD2 (6 bases). Germline assignment: CDR1 MDHEN and CDR2 SYDVKM. This CDR3 is built from 14 residues. V lost 7 bases to trimming and J lost 3 bases, with 16 bases between them. As DNA, the CDR3 is TGTGCCAGCAAGAGGGCTGCGGGGTTCTACGAGCAGTACTTC. Protein: CASKRAAGFYEQYF.

This chain joins TRBV5-3 and TRBJ1-2; D is undetermined. TRBV5-3 has ORF status, its function being uncertain. The V gene lost 4 bases and the J gene lost 0 bases, with 13 bases spanning the gap. The CDR3 is 15 residues long. The CDR3 DNA reads as TGTGCCAGAAGCCACCGGGCCACAGCTAACTATGGCTACACCTTC. The encoded protein is CARSHRATANYGYTF.

The chain joins TRBV5-1 to TRBJ1-1; D is uncertain. V gave up 2 bases and J gave up 1 base, with 15 bases separating them. The germline V gene has CDR1 SGHRS and CDR2 YFSETQ. The CDR3 loop spans 16 amino acids. The CDR3 spells CASSFGRESTNTEAFF. DNA of the CDR3: TGCGCCAGCAGCTTTGGGAGGGAATCGACGAACACTGAAGCTTTCTTT.

J is TRBJ2-6 and V is TRBV2; D ambiguous. Trimming pared 7 bases from V and 3 bases from J, leaving 7 bases between. The CDR3 sequence is 13 residues long. CDR1 is SNHLY and CDR2 is FYNNEI in the germline V gene. The CDR3 nucleotides are TGTGCCAGCACCGGAGATGGGGCCAACGTCCTGACTTTC. It specifies CASTGDGANVLTF.

The chain couples TRBV28 to TRBJ1-2, with a possible D match to TRBD1 (6 bases). The V end was cut by 5 bases, the J end by 4 bases, with 14 bases between. This CDR3 is 14 amino acids long. Per the germline V gene, CDR1 is MDHEN and CDR2 is SYDVKM. This chain's CDR3 is CASSTGTPTYGYTF. The CDR3 DNA sequence: TGTGCCAGCAGTACCGGGACACCCACCTATGGCTACACCTTC.